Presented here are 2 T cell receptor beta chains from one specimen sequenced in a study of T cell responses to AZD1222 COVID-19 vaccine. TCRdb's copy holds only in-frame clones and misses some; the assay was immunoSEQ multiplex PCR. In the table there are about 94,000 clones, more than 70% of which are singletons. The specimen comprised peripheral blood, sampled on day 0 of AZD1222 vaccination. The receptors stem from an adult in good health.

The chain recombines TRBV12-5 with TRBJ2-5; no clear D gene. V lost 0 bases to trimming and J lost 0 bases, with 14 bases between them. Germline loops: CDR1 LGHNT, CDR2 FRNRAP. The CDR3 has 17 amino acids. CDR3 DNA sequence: TGTGCTAGTGGTTTGGTAGAGGTCCTGGTGGACCAAGAGACCCAGTACTTC. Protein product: CASGLVEVLVDQETQYF.

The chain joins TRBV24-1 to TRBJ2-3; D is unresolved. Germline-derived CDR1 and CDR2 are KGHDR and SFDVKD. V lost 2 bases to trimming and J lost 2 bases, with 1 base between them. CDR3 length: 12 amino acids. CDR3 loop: CATSDYTDTQYF. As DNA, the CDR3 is TGTGCCACCAGTGATTACACAGATACGCAGTATTTT.